This TCR beta chain is drawn from a study of blood T cells in healthy people across ages. Notes on the study in general: Changes in expanded clonotypes were possibly confounded, as the CMV status of donors was unknown. Diversity figures derived from one million T cells were judged to underestimate the true value.

This clonotype was counted between two and nine times. The antigen is not known. This CDR3 spans 14 amino acids. The germline gives CDR1 MNHNS, CDR2 SASEGT. V dropped 0 bases and J dropped 0 bases, with 6 bases sitting between them. Drawn from each donor were around 9.1 milliliters of peripheral blood. Combining a sample-barcoded 5' primer with a J-beta primer mix, a second PCR ran for roughly 7 to 12 cycles. TCRdb reprocessed the 5' RACE reads via MiXCR and lists one record per CDR3 protein. The repertoire has fewer than 900,000 distinct CDR3 sequences, about 37% of them found once; the top ten carry about an eighth.

The source of this sequence is a man between 18 and 35 years old in good health. The sample consisted of blood. The chain carries TRBV6-1 and TRBJ2-7; TRBD2 might be the D (5 bases). CDR3 DNA: TGTGCCAGCAGTGAAGCCCGGGGCTCCTACGAGCAGTACTTC. Amino acids: CASSEARGSYEQYF.